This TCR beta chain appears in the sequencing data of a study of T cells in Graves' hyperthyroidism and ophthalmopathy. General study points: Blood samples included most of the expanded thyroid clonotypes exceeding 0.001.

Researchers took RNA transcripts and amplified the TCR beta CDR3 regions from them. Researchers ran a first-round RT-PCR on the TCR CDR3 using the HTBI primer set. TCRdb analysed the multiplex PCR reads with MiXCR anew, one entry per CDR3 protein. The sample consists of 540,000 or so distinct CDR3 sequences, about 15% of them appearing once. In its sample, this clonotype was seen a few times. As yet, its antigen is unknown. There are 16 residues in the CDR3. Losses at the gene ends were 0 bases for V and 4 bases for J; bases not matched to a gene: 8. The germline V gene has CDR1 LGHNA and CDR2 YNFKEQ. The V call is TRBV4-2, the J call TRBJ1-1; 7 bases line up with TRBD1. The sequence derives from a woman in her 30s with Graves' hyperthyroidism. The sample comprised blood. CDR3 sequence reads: CASSQEAGSGGTEAFF. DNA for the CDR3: TGTGCCAGCAGCCAAGAAGCAGGGTCAGGGGGCACTGAAGCTTTCTTT.